This TCR beta chain was captured by sequencing in a study of cytomegalovirus exposure and HLA in healthy donors. At the level of the study: T cells numbering about 179 million yielded roughly 120 million unique TCR beta sequences in an earlier analysis. HLA-typed donors contributed about 85 million unique TCRs, which were held in an early data release.

Germline V gene sequence: CDR1 MNHNS, CDR2 SASEGT. Trimming stripped 1 base from V and 5 bases from J, with 14 bases between. The CDR3 loop spans 15 amino acids. To note about this clone: Its antigen remains unknown.

Both 60 Vbeta primers and 13 Jbeta primers went into the PCR. The table came from immunoSEQ multiplex PCR; TCRdb's copy has only in-frame clones and leaves some out. The table includes about 110,000 clones, roughly two thirds detected once. Study-level points and caveats: Rare TCR sequences predominated, though certain public TCRs were found in many donors. Versus the 666-donor mean, an Asian-associated ancestry cluster reportedly showed fewer N-insertions in a later analysis.

The sequenced sample consisted of PBMCs. This TCR was recovered from a woman aged 30 to 39 in good health and CMV-seronegative. The chain recombines TRBV6-1 with TRBJ2-5; D is uncertain. The CDR3 region is CASSEGAEHGETQYF. CDR3 sequence (DNA): TGTGCCAGCAGTGAAGGGGCAGAGCATGGGGAGACCCAGTACTTC.